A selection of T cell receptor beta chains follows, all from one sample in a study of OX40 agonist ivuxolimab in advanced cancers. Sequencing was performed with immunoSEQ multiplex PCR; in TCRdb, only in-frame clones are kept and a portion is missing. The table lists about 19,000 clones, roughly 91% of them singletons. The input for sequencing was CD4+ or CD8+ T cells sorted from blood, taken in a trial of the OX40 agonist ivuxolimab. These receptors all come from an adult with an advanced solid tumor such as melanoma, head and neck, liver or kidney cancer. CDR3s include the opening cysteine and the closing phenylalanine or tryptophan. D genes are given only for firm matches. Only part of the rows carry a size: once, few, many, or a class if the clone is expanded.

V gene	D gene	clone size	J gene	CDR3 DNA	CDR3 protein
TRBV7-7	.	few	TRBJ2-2	TGTGCTAGCAGCTTAGCGATAGGAATGGTCGGGGAGCTGTTTTTT	CASSLAIGMVGELFF
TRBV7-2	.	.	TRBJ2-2	TGTGCCAGCAGCTTAGGCGGGTACACCGGGGAGCTGTTTTTT	CASSLGGYTGELFF
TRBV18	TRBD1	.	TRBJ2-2	TGTGCCAGCTCATCGGGACAGGCCAACACCGGGGAGCTGTTTTTT	CASSSGQANTGELFF
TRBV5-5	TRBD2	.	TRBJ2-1	TGTGCCAGCAGCTTGATTGGCGGGAGGGCCAGTAGTGAGCAGTTCTTC	CASSLIGGRASSEQFF
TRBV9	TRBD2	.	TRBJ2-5	TGTGCCAGCAGCGAGGGACTACCAATGGGGGAGACCCAGTACTTC	CASSEGLPMGETQYF
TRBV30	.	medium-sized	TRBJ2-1	TGTGCCTGGAGTAGCGGGTGGTACAATGAGCAGTTCTTC	CAWSSGWYNEQFF
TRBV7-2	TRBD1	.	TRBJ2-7	TGTGCCAGCAGCTTGGGACAGAGATACGAGCAGTACTTC	CASSLGQRYEQYF
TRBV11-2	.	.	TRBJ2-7	TGTGCCAGCAGGTTGAGAGGTGTCTCCTACGAGCAGTACTTC	CASRLRGVSYEQYF
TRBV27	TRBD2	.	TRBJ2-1	TGTGCCAGCAGTTTTTCGACTAGCGGGAATGAGCAGTTCTTC	CASSFSTSGNEQFF
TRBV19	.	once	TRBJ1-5	TGTGCCAGTAGTATAGGGATCCAGCCCCAGCATTTT	CASSIGIQPQHF
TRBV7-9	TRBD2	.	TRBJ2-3	TGTGCCAGCAGCTGGCCTGAGGCGGGGGACACAGATACGCAGTATTTT	CASSWPEAGDTDTQYF
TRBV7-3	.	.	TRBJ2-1	TGTGCCAGCAGCTTCGGGGGTAACGGGTACAATGAGCAGTTCTTC	CASSFGGNGYNEQFF
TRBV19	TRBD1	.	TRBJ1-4	TGTGCCAGTAGTATAGATCTATTGGGACAGGGTAATGAAAAACTGTTTTTT	CASSIDLLGQGNEKLFF
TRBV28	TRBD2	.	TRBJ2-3	TGTGCCAGCAGTTTACCTTCACTAGCGGGAGGGGCAGATACGCAGTATTTT	CASSLPSLAGGADTQYF
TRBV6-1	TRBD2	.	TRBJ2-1	TGTGCCAGCACTCTAGCGGGTCCCTACAATGAGCAGTTCTTC	CASTLAGPYNEQFF
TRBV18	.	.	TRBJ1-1	TGTGCCAGCTCACCAGAGGGAGCCAGATCGAACACTGAAGCTTTCTTT	CASSPEGARSNTEAFF
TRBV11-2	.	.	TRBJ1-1	TGTGCCAGCAGCCCCGGCGGGGACGGGGCTGAAGCTTTCTTT	CASSPGGDGAEAFF
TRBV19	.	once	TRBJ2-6	TGTGCCAGTAGAAAAGGGACGGACCTCTCTGGGGCCAACGTCCTGACTTTC	CASRKGTDLSGANVLTF
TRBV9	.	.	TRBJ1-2	TGTGCCAGCAGCGTAGCTTTGGGGGCAGGGACGAACTATGGCTACACCTTC	CASSVALGAGTNYGYTF